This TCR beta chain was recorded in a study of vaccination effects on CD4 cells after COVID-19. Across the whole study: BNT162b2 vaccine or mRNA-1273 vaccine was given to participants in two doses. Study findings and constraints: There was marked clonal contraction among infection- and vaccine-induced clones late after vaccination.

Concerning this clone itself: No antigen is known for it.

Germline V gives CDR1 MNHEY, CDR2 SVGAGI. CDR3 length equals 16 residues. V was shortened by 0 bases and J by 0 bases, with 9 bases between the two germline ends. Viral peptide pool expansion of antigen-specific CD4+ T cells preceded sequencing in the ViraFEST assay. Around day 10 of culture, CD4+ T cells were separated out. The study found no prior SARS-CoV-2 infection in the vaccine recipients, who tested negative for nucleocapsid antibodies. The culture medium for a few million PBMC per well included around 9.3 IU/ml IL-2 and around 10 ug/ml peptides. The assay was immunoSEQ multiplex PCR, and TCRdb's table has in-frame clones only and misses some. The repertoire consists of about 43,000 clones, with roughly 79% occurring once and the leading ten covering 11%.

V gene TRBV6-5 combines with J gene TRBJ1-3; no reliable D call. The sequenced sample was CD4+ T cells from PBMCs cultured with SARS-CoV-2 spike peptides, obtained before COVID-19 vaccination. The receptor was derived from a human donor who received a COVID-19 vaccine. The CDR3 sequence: CASSYSLGNSGNTIYF. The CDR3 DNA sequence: TGTGCCAGCAGTTACTCTCTCGGCAACTCTGGAAACACCATATATTTT.